Presented here are 28 T cell receptor beta chains from one specimen sequenced in a study of vaccination effects on CD4 cells after COVID-19. Once cultured for more than nine days, the cells underwent separation to obtain CD4+ T cells. The table came from immunoSEQ multiplex PCR; TCRdb's copy has only in-frame clones and leaves some out. The table lists approximately 31,000 clones, 70% to 80% of them singletons, with about 4% in the top ten. The antigens of these receptors remain unknown. The sequencing here drew on CD4+ T cells from PBMCs cultured without peptide, taken before COVID-19 vaccination. These receptor sequences come from a human donor who received a COVID-19 vaccine.

This sequence joins TRBV4-1 and TRBJ1-4; D unresolved. Trimming stripped 4 bases from V and 8 bases from J, with 11 bases between. This CDR3 has 13 amino acids. The V gene's germline CDR1 is MGHRA and CDR2 YSYEKL. CDR3 sequence (DNA): TGCGCCAGCAGCCTTCTGCAGGCAGAAAAACTGTTTTTT. It codes for CASSLLQAEKLFF.

The CDR3 nucleotides are TGTGCCAGCAGGGGACAGCCCTATAATTCACCCCTCCACTTT. Protein product: CASRGQPYNSPLHF. The J gene is TRBJ1-6, the V gene TRBV6-5; TRBD1 agrees at 7 bases. CDR1 MNHEY and CDR2 SVGAGI come from the germline V gene. The CDR3 runs 14 residues. The junction had 1 base not matched to a gene; V was cut back by 6 bases and J by 2 bases.

V gene TRBV18 combines with J gene TRBJ1-5; 7 positions agree with TRBD1. CDR3 size: 16 residues. Germline trimming cut 6 bases from V and 3 bases from J; bases unmatched to any gene: 11. Germline-derived CDR1 and CDR2 are KGHSH and LQKENI. Here the CDR3 reads CASSLKGGQLNQPQHF. CDR3 bases: TGTGCCAGCTCCCTTAAGGGGGGACAGCTCAATCAGCCCCAGCATTTT. The full variable domain, completed using reference TRBV18 and TRBJ1-5, is NAGVMQNPRHLVRRRGQEARLRCSPMKGHSHVYWYRQLPEEGLKFMVYLQKENIIDESGMPKERFSAEFPKEGPSILRIQQVVRGDSAAYFCASSLKGGQLNQPQHFGDGTRLSIL.

The rearrangement links TRBV4-1 to TRBJ2-3; 11 bases align to TRBD2. This CDR3 comprises 19 residues. V shed 1 base, J shed 5 bases, and the junction held 14 bases outside the gene matches. Germline CDR1 and CDR2: MGHRA and YSYEKL. CDR3 amino acids: CASSQAGTSGFRREDTQYF. The CDR3 bases are TGCGCCAGCAGCCAAGCCGGGACTAGCGGATTCCGTAGGGAAGATACGCAGTATTTT.

The V and J genes are TRBV5-5 and TRBJ2-1; TRBD2 aligns across 12 bases. Germline-derived CDR1 and CDR2 are SGHKS and YYEKEE (reference sequence). This CDR3 has 14 residues. Germline trimming cut 4 bases from V and 7 bases from J; bases unmatched to any gene: 3. The DNA for the CDR3 is TGTGCCAGCAGCCCCGGGACTAGCGGGAATGAGCAGTTCTTC. Encoded protein: CASSPGTSGNEQFF.

The V gene is TRBV4-1, the J gene TRBJ2-2, with 7 bases aligning to TRBD1. The CDR3 spans 16 residues. The germline V gene has CDR1 MGHRA and CDR2 YSYEKL. Trimming cost V 4 bases and J 5 bases; bases outside gene matches: 10. CDR3 in DNA: TGCGCCAGCAGCCTGAAACCGACAGGGAATACCGGGGAGCTGTTTTTT. Protein sequence: CASSLKPTGNTGELFF.

The chain employs TRBV6-5 and TRBJ2-2, with 8 bases identical to TRBD2. This CDR3 has 14 amino acids. The germline V gene encodes CDR1 MNHEY and CDR2 SVGAGI. V lost 6 bases and J lost 7; bases outside the gene matches: 7. The CDR3, as DNA: TGTGCCAGCAGACCGGGACTAGTGCTCGGGGAGCTGTTTTTT. Amino acid sequence: CASRPGLVLGELFF.

The genes are TRBV19 and TRBJ2-3, with TRBD2 matching 8 bases. CDR3 length: 17 residues. Germline V CDR1 and CDR2: LNHDA, SQIVND (reference sequence). After removal of 6 bases from V and 6 bases from J, the junction contained 17 bases not matched to a gene. Here the CDR3 DNA reads TGTGCCAGTAGCTTTACTAGCGGACCTCTTAGCAGGGATACGCAGTATTTT. Its translation is CASSFTSGPLSRDTQYF.

The chain recombines TRBV15 with TRBJ2-7; 8 positions agree with TRBD1. The germline gives CDR1 LNHNV, CDR2 YYDKDF (reference sequence). Trimming took 0 bases from V and 6 from J; bases not matched to a gene: 1. The CDR3 loop spans 13 amino acids. CDR3 nucleotides: TGTGCCACCAGCAGAGACAGGGGGCGCGAGCAGTACTTC. Protein sequence: CATSRDRGREQYF.

The chain links TRBV21-1 to TRBJ2-1; the table's D call, TRBD2, was not checked against the DNA. TRBV21-1 is listed as a pseudogene. The CDR3 extends over 12 amino acids. CDR3 DNA: TGTGTGGATAGTCGGACTAGCTTTGAGCAGTTCTTC. This gives the protein CVDSRTSFEQFF.

The J gene is TRBJ1-5, the V gene TRBV4-1; D is undetermined. V was cut by 2 bases and J by 8 bases, with 16 bases left in between. CDR1 is MGHRA, CDR2 YSYEKL, per germline. The CDR3 consists of 15 residues. The CDR3 protein is CASSQFTGEGKPQHF. The CDR3 nucleotides are TGCGCCAGCAGCCAATTTACGGGTGAGGGCAAGCCCCAGCATTTT.

This chain connects TRBV27 to TRBJ2-7; 8 bases line up with TRBD1. Unmatched junction bases numbered 9, after V lost 8 bases and J lost 3 bases. The CDR3 runs 14 residues. The V gene's germline CDR1 is MNHEY and CDR2 SMNVEV (reference sequence). The CDR3 bases are TGTGCCAGCCCACCGGACAGGGTGATCTACGAGCAGTACTTC. Its translation: CASPPDRVIYEQYF.

The chain recombines TRBV6-6 with TRBJ1-1; D not certain. This CDR3 region has 12 residues. Germline loops: CDR1 MNHNY, CDR2 SVGAGI (reference sequence). With 4 bases removed from V and 5 bases from J, the gap between germline ends came to 8 bases. Here the CDR3 DNA reads TGTGCCAGCAGTTCGGGGAGAACTGAAGCTTTCTTT. Translation gives CASSSGRTEAFF.

V gene TRBV12-3 or TRBV12-4 combines with J gene TRBJ2-5; the match to TRBD2 covers 8 bases. The CDR3 is 13 amino acids. With V trimmed by 6 bases and J by 5 bases, 5 bases remained unmatched. CDR3 DNA: TGTGCCAGCAGCTTATCGGGGGGGGAGACCCAGTACTTC. Protein: CASSLSGGETQYF.

The J gene is TRBJ1-2, the V gene TRBV19; D unclear. This CDR3 spans 15 amino acids. V lost 4 bases to trimming and J lost 1 base, with 13 bases between them. Per germline, CDR1 LNHDA and CDR2 SQIVND (reference sequence). The CDR3 DNA sequence: TGTGCCAGTAGTAGACCTTTAGAGTTTAACTATGGCTACACCTTC. It yields the protein CASSRPLEFNYGYTF.

This sequence joins TRBV7-9 and TRBJ1-1; no clear D gene. The CDR3 contains 13 residues. Germline lookup yields CDR1 SEHNR and CDR2 FQNEAQ (reference sequence). Trimming pared 6 bases from V and 8 bases from J, leaving 16 bases between. The CDR3 here is CASSNPGAREAFF. The CDR3 DNA reads TGTGCCAGCAGTAACCCGGGCGCCAGGGAAGCTTTCTTT.

This chain links TRBV13 with TRBJ2-2; TRBD2 aligns across 11 bases. Trimming took 2 bases from V and 0 from J; bases not matched to a gene: 8. The length of the CDR3 is 19 residues. CDR1 PRHDT and CDR2 FYEKMQ come from the germline V gene (reference sequence). Here the CDR3 DNA reads TGTGCCAGCAGCTTATTCCTAGCGGGAGGAACCGCGAACACCGGGGAGCTGTTTTTT. This codes for CASSLFLAGGTANTGELFF.

The rearrangement joins TRBV5-5 to TRBJ2-2; D unclear. Trimming pared 0 bases from V and 0 bases from J, leaving 15 bases between. CDR1 and CDR2 from the germline V gene are SGHKS and YYEKEE (reference sequence). CDR3 length: 18 residues. The CDR3: CASSLARSRPSNTGELFF. The CDR3 nucleotides read TGTGCCAGCAGCTTGGCCCGGTCCCGGCCGTCGAACACCGGGGAGCTGTTTTTT.

This chain uses TRBV2 with TRBJ2-3; D possibly corresponds to TRBD2 (5 bases). Germline CDR1 is SNHLY and CDR2 is FYNNEI. Trimming took off 7 bases at V and 3 bases at J, with 11 bases between the two ends. The CDR3 loop spans 13 amino acids. In nucleotides, the CDR3 is TGTGCCAGCAAAAATAGCGAAACAGATACGCAGTATTTT. Encoded protein: CASKNSETDTQYF.

The V gene is TRBV24-1, the J gene TRBJ2-3, with 10 nucleotides matching TRBD2. The germline gives CDR1 KGHDR, CDR2 SFDVKD. Germline trimming cut 4 bases from V and 7 bases from J; bases unmatched to any gene: 13. The CDR3 spans 17 residues. CDR3: CATSEADIASGGYTQYF. The CDR3, as DNA: TGTGCCACCAGTGAGGCCGACATCGCTAGCGGGGGATATACGCAGTATTTT.

This chain connects TRBV19 to TRBJ2-2, with unresolved D. V lost 4 bases and J 0 bases, leaving 12 bases between the germline ends. Germline V gene lookup returns CDR1 LNHDA and CDR2 SQIVND (reference sequence). The CDR3 is 16 amino acids. The CDR3 bases are TGTGCCAGTAGTACGCAGTTATATACGAACACCGGGGAGCTGTTTTTT. Its protein product is CASSTQLYTNTGELFF.

J is TRBJ2-3 and V is TRBV5-1; perhaps TRBD2 as D (5 bases). Germline CDR1 SGHRS, CDR2 YFSETQ. The CDR3 extends over 14 amino acids. V was shortened by 0 bases and J by 2 bases, with 7 bases between the two germline ends. CDR3 amino acids: CASSLDGITDTQYF. CDR3 sequence (DNA): TGCGCCAGCAGCTTGGACGGGATCACAGATACGCAGTATTTT.

In its sample, this clone was seen once. The chain links TRBV4-1 to TRBJ2-3; tentatively, D is TRBD1 or TRBD2 (5 bases each). CDR1 MGHRA and CDR2 YSYEKL come from the germline V gene. CDR3 length equals 17 residues. Trimming shortened V by 1 base and J by 7 bases, and 21 bases separated the two germline ends. The CDR3 bases are TGCGCCAGCAGCCAAGGTCCGGCGGCAGGGCGGAGGAATACGCAGTATTTT. It codes for CASSQGPAAGRRNTQYF.

This clone appeared a few times. The J gene is TRBJ2-3, the V gene TRBV27, with D uncertain. Per germline, CDR1 MNHEY and CDR2 SMNVEV (reference sequence). Trimming shortened V by 3 bases and J by 2 bases, and 15 bases separated the two germline ends. This CDR3 is built from 16 residues. CDR3 DNA: TGTGCCAGCAGTTTCAGGTGGAAAACTTACACAGATACGCAGTATTTT. Its translation is CASSFRWKTYTDTQYF.

The V gene is TRBV6-5, the J gene TRBJ2-5; 12 bases match TRBD1. The CDR3 is 14 residues long. V trimming: 6 bases; J trimming: 5 bases; junction bases outside the gene matches: 4. Germline CDR1 is MNHEY and CDR2 is SVGAGI. The CDR3 protein is CASRGTGGGETQYF. As DNA, the CDR3 is TGTGCCAGCAGAGGGACAGGGGGCGGGGAGACCCAGTACTTC.

This rearrangement joins TRBV27 to TRBJ2-7; weak D call: TRBD1 (5 bases). This CDR3 spans 14 amino acids. V gave up 5 bases and J gave up 3 bases, with 14 bases separating them. From germline, CDR1 is MNHEY and CDR2 SMNVEV (reference sequence). CDR3 loop: CASSPTRTIYEQYF. For the CDR3, the DNA is TGTGCCAGCAGTCCTACCCGGACAATCTACGAGCAGTACTTC.

This clone was observed once. The CDR3 is CASSLEGSVATQYF. The CDR3 DNA follows: TGCGCCAGCAGCTTGGAGGGTAGTGTAGCGACCCAGTACTTC. The gene calls are TRBV5-1 and TRBJ2-5; D unresolved. The CDR3 sequence is 14 residues long. V lost 0 bases, J lost 7 bases, and 13 bases lay in between. CDR1 is SGHRS and CDR2 is YFSETQ in the germline V gene. The full variable domain, its missing parts supplied by reference TRBV5-1 and TRBJ2-5, is KAGVTQTPRYLIKTRGQQVTLSCSPISGHRSVSWYQQTPGQGLQFLFEYFSETQRNKGNFPGRFSGRQFSNSRSEMNVSTLELGDSALYLCASSLEGSVATQYFGPGTRLLVL.

This chain uses TRBV11-2 with TRBJ2-7; D is undetermined. The ends were cut back, 8 bases at V and 2 bases at J, with 10 bases in the middle. Germline V gene data show CDR1 as SGHAT and CDR2 as FQNNGV. This CDR3 comprises 12 residues. As DNA, the CDR3 is TGTGCCAGCGCAATATGGACCTACGAGCAGTACTTC. Translating it yields CASAIWTYEQYF.